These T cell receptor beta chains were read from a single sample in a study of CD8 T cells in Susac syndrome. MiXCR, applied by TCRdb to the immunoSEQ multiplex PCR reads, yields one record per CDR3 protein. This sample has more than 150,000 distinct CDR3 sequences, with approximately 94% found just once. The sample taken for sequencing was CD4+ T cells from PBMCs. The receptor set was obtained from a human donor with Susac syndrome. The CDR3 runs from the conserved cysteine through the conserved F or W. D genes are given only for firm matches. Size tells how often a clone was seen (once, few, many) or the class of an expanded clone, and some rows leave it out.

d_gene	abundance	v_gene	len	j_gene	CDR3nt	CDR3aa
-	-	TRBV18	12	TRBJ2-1	TGTGCCAGCTCACCAGGGGGACCTGAGCAGTTCTTC	CASSPGGPEQFF
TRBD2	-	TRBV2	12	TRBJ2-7	TGTGCCAGCAGCCGGGACTATGGGGAGCAGTACTTC	CASSRDYGEQYF
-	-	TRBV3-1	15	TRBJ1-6	TGTGCCAGCAGCCAAGGTCAAGGCGTGAATTCACCCCTCCACTTT	CASSQGQGVNSPLHF
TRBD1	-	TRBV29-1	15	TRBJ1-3	TGCAGCGTTGAATGGGGACAGGGGACAGGAAACACCATATATTTT	CSVEWGQGTGNTIYF
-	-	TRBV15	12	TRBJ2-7	TGTGCCACCAGCCGGTTCTCGGGGGAGCAGTACTTC	CATSRFSGEQYF
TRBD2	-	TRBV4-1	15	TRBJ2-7	TGCGCCAGCAGCCAAGATACTAGCGGCTACTACGAGCAGTACTTC	CASSQDTSGYYEQYF
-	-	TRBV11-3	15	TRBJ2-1	TGTGCCAGCAGCTTAGATCGAAGGGCGGGTAATGAGCAGTTCTTC	CASSLDRRAGNEQFF
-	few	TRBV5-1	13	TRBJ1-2	TGCGCCAGCAGCTTGGGGTACAACGATGGCTACACCTTC	CASSLGYNDGYTF
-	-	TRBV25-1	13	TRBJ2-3	TGTGCCAGCAGTGGTGGGGGGGGCCGTACGCAGTATTTT	CASSGGGGRTQYF
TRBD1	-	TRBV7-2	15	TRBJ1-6	TGTGCCAGCAGCGCACGACAGGGAGCGGGATCACCCCTCCACTTT	CASSARQGAGSPLHF
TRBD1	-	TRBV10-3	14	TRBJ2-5	TGTGCCATCAGAGGGACAGGGGGCGCAGAGACCCAGTACTTC	CAIRGTGGAETQYF
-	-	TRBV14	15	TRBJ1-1	TGTGCCAGCAGCCCGCGACAGTTGGGGAACACTGAAGCTTTCTTT	CASSPRQLGNTEAFF
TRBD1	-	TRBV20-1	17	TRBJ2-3	TGCAGTGCTAGAGACCCACGGACAGGGGGAATTGCAGATACGCAGTATTTT	CSARDPRTGGIADTQYF
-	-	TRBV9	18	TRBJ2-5	TGTGCCAGCAGCACAGAAACCGGGAGCGGGTTGAGCCAAGAGACCCAGTACTTC	CASSTETGSGLSQETQYF
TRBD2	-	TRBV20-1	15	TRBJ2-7	TGCAGTGCTAGACCCGCGGGGGGGCCTAACCCCGAGCAGTACTTC	CSARPAGGPNPEQYF
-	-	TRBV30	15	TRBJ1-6	TGTGCCTGGAGAGGAAGGGGCAGCTATAATTCACCCCTCCACTTT	CAWRGRGSYNSPLHF
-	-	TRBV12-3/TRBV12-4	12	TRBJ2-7	TGTGCCAGCAGCCCAGCCCCCCTCGAGCAGTACTTC	CASSPAPLEQYF
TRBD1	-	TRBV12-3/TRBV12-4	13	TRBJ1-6	TGTGCCAGCGGGAGGGACAGGGGTTCACCCCTCCACTTT	CASGRDRGSPLHF
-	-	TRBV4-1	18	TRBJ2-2	TGCGCCAGCAGCCCCTGGGGCTTGCGAGACGCGAACACCGGGGAGCTGTTTTTT	CASSPWGLRDANTGELFF
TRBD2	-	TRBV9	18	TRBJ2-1	TGTGCCAGCAGCATCGGACTAGCGGGGATTAGCTCCTACAATGAGCAGTTCTTC	CASSIGLAGISSYNEQFF
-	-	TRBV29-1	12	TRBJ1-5	TGCAGCGTTTCAGGGGACAATCAGCCCCAGCATTTT	CSVSGDNQPQHF
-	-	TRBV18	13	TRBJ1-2	TGTGCCAGCTCACCTTCAGACAGCTATGGCTACACCTTC	CASSPSDSYGYTF
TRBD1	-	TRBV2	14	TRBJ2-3	TGTGCCAGCCGGGACAGGGGGAGCACAGATACGCAGTATTTT	CASRDRGSTDTQYF
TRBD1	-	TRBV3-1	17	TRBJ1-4	TGTGCCAGCAGCCCCGGACAGGGAATTAGAACTAATGAAAAACTGTTTTTT	CASSPGQGIRTNEKLFF
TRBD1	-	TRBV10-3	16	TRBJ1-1	TGTGCCAGCGGACAGGGGGCAGGGAGGTCGGACACTGAAGCTTTCTTT	CASGQGAGRSDTEAFF
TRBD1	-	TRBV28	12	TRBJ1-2	TGTGCCAGCAGTCCAGACAGGGACGGCTACACCTTC	CASSPDRDGYTF
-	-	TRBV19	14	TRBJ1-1	TGTGCCAGTAGTATAGCGGTCGAGAACACTGAAGCTTTCTTT	CASSIAVENTEAFF
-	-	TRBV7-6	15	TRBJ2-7	TGTGCCAGCAGCTTAGCGCAGGATAGCGCCTCCGAGCAGTACTTC	CASSLAQDSASEQYF
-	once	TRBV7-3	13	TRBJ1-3	TGTGCCAGCAGCCCGGGACCCGGGGACACCATATATTTT	CASSPGPGDTIYF
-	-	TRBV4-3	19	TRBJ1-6	TGCGCCAGCAGCCAAAAGGGACGTGGGCCGGAGGGGTATAATTCACCCCTCCACTTT	CASSQKGRGPEGYNSPLHF
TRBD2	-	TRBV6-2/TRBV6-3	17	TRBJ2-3	TGTGCCAGCAGACGAGGGTCTACTAGCGGGGGCACAGATACGCAGTATTTT	CASRRGSTSGGTDTQYF
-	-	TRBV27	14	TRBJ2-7	TGTGCCAGCAGTTCAAGCCCTGGCCCTTACGAGCAGTACTTC	CASSSSPGPYEQYF
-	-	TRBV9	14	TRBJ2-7	TGTGCCAGCAGCGTAGGGTCTTCCAGCTACGAGCAGTACTTC	CASSVGSSSYEQYF
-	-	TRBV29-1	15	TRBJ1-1	TGCAGCGTTGTCAGGCAGCTTGACATGAACACTGAAGCTTTCTTT	CSVVRQLDMNTEAFF
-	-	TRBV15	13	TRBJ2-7	TGTGCCACCAGCAGACCTTGGGGGTACGAGCAGTACTTC	CATSRPWGYEQYF
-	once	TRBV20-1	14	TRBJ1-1	TGCAGTGCTAGAAAGGCAGGGGCTGGCGCTGAAGCTTTCTTT	CSARKAGAGAEAFF
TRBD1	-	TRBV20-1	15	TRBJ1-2	TGCAGTGCTAGAGGGGAGGGGGCGCTGAGCTATGGCTACACCTTC	CSARGEGALSYGYTF
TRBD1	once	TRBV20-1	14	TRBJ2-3	TGCAGTGCCCAGGATAACAGGGGGCTAGGTACGCAGTATTTT	CSAQDNRGLGTQYF
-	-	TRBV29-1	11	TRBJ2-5	TGCAGCGTTGCTCCTGCGGAGACCCAGTACTTC	CSVAPAETQYF
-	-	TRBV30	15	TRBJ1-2	TGTGCCTGGAGTGTAATGGCAGGGGCTAGGTATGGCTACACCTTC	CAWSVMAGARYGYTF
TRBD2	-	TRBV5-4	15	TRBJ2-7	TGTGCCAGCAGCCGAGACCGACTAGCGCCAGCCGAGCAGTACTTC	CASSRDRLAPAEQYF
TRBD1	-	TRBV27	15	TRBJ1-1	TGTGCCAGCAGTTTAGCCAGGGGGCGAATTGGTGAAGCTTTCTTT	CASSLARGRIGEAFF
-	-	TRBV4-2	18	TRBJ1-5	TGTGCCAGCAGCCAAGACGTTTCGGGACAAGTGGGGGTACAGCCCCAGCATTTT	CASSQDVSGQVGVQPQHF
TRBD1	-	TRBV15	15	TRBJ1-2	TGTGCCACCAGCAGAGGGACAGGGGGCTTCTATGGCTACACCTTC	CATSRGTGGFYGYTF